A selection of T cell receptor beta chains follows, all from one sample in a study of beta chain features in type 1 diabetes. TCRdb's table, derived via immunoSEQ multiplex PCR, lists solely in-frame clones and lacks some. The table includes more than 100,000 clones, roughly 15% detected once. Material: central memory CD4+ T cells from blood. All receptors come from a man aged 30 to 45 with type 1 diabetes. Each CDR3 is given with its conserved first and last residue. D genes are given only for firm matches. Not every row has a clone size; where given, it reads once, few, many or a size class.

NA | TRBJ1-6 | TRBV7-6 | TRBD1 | TGTGCCAGCAGCTCGGGACAGGGGAATAATTCACCCCTCCACTTT | CASSSGQGNNSPLHF
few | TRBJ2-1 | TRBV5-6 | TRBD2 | TGTGCCAGCGCCCGGGGGGACGCGAACAATGAGCAGTTCTTC | CASARGDANNEQFF
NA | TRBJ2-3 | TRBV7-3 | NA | TGTGCCAGCAGCTTTCATCCGCAAGATACGCAGTATTTT | CASSFHPQDTQYF
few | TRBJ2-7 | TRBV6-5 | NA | TGTGCCAGCCAAGTTCAACTACAGGGTTCCTACGAGCAGTACTTC | CASQVQLQGSYEQYF
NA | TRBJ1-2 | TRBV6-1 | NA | TGTGCCAGCAGAGGTGGCAGTTTCAACTATGGCTACACCTTC | CASRGGSFNYGYTF
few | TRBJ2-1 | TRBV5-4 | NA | TGTGCCAGCAGCTTGTTGCAGGGTATCAGCAATGAGCAGTTCTTC | CASSLLQGISNEQFF
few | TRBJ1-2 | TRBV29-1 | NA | TGCAGCGTTGAAGATCTCACGTCTAACTATGGCTACACCTTC | CSVEDLTSNYGYTF
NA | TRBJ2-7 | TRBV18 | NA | TGTGCCAGCTCACCTCCGGGGCAGGACGGAGGCGAGCAGTACTTC | CASSPPGQDGGEQYF
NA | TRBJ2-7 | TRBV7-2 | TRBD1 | TGTGCCAGCAGCAAAGGGGGACAGCGGACCGAGCAGTACTTC | CASSKGGQRTEQYF
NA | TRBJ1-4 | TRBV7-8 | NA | TGTGCCAGCAGCCCTAATGAAAAACTGTTTTTT | CASSPNEKLFF
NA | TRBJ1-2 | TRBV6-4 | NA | TGTGCCAGCAGTCCGGGTAACGAAAACTATGGCTACACCTTC | CASSPGNENYGYTF
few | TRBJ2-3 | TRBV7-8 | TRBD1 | TGTGCCAGCAGAGCAGGGGGCCTTAAGGCAGATACGCAGTATTTT | CASRAGGLKADTQYF
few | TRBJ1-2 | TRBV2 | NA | TGTGCCAGCAGTGAAGCGGGACTAAGCTATGGCTACACCTTC | CASSEAGLSYGYTF
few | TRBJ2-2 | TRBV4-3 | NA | TGCGCCAGCAGCCAAGAGACCGGGGCTGGCGGGGAGCTGTTTTTT | CASSQETGAGGELFF
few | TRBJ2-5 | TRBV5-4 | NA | TGTGCCAGCAGCTTGAGGGAGAGTCAAGAGACCCAGTACTTC | CASSLRESQETQYF
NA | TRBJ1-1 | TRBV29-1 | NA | TGCAGCTCAAACCAAGGAAGGAACACTGAAGCTTTCTTT | CSSNQGRNTEAFF
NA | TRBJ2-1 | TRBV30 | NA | TGTGCCTGGAGCGTCTCCTCGAGTCTGTTCTTC | CAWSVSSSLFF
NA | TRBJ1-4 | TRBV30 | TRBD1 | TGTGCCTGGAGCGCCACAGGGGGCGTGGGTGAAAAACTGTTTTTT | CAWSATGGVGEKLFF
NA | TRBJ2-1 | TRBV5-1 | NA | TGCGCCAGCAGCTTGGGACTAGACAATGAGCAGTTCTTC | CASSLGLDNEQFF
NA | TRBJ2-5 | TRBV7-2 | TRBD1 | TGTGCCAGCAGCTTTCAACAGGGGACGAGGGAGACCCAGTACTTC | CASSFQQGTRETQYF
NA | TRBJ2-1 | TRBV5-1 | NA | TGCGCCAGCAGCTTGGGGACCTACAATGAGCAGTTCTTC | CASSLGTYNEQFF
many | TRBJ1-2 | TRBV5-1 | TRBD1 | TGCGCCAGCAGCTTGAAGGGGACAGGGTCGAACAACACCTTC | CASSLKGTGSNNTF
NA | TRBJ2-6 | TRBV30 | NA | TGTGCCTCCCGGGCGGGGGCCAACGTCCTGACTTTC | CASRAGANVLTF